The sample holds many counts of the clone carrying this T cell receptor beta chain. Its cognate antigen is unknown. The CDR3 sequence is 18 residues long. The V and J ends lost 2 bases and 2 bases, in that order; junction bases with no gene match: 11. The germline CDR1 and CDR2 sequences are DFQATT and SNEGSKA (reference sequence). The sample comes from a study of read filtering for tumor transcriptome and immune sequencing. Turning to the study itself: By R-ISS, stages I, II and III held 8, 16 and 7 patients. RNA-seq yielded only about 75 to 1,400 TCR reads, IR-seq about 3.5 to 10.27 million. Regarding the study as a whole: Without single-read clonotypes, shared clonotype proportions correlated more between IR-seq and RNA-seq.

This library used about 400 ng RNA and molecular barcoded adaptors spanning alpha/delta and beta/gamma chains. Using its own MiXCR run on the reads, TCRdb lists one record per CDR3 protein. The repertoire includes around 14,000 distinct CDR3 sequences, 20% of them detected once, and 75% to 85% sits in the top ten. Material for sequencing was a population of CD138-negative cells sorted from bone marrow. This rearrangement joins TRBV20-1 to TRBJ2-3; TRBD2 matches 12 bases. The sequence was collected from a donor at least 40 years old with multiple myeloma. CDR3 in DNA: TGCAGTGCTAGACCCGCATTACTAGCGGGGGGAGACACAGATACGCAGTATTTT. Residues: CSARPALLAGGDTDTQYF.